This is a list of T cell receptor beta chains from one sample in a study of blood T cells in healthy people across ages. TCRdb independently ran MiXCR on the 5' RACE reads; one entry per CDR3 protein. Here the sample spans over 1,500,000 distinct CDR3 sequences, approximately 50% being singletons. The sequencing sample was made of blood. The receptors were sampled from a woman between 40 and 55 years old in good health. Both conserved end residues are part of each CDR3. The D gene is left open where the match is weak. Clone size, where shown, is once, few, many, or a class for clones that have expanded.

j_call,clone_size,d_call,v_call,cdr3_nt,cdr3_aa
TRBJ2-5,.,.,TRBV7-9,TGTGCCAGCAGCCCGCTGGTAGCGAGGATCCAAGAGACCCAGTACTTC,CASSPLVARIQETQYF
TRBJ2-7,few,TRBD1,TRBV29-1,TGCAGCGTTGGGGCCGGGACAGGGGGCTTCGAGCAGTACTTC,CSVGAGTGGFEQYF
TRBJ2-3,.,.,TRBV3-1,TGTGCCAGCAGCCCAGCTTCGGCGGGTTTAGATACGCAGTATTTT,CASSPASAGLDTQYF
TRBJ1-2,.,TRBD1,TRBV28,TGTGCCAGCAGTCGCCTCGGACAGGGGGCAAAGGGCTACACCTTC,CASSRLGQGAKGYTF
TRBJ1-2,once,.,TRBV14,TGTGCCAGCAGCCAAGAACGGGGGGCTATCGGTGGCTACACCTTC,CASSQERGAIGGYTF
TRBJ1-2,.,TRBD1,TRBV12-3/TRBV12-4,TGTGCCAGCAGTCTTGACAGGGACGGTGGCTACACCTTC,CASSLDRDGGYTF
TRBJ2-1,once,.,TRBV20-1,TGCAGTGCTAGCGGCAGTAAACGTGAGCAGTTCTTC,CSASGSKREQFF
TRBJ2-1,few,.,TRBV7-2,TGTGCCAGCGGAATGGACCGAGATGGAGTGCAGTTCTTC,CASGMDRDGVQFF
TRBJ2-7,.,.,TRBV20-1,TGCAGTGCTAGACCCCCATCCTACTACGAGCAGTACTTC,CSARPPSYYEQYF
TRBJ2-7,.,TRBD1,TRBV5-6,TGTGCCAGCAGCGATGGACAGGAACCTTTCTACGAGCAGTACTTC,CASSDGQEPFYEQYF
TRBJ2-5,once,TRBD2,TRBV7-7,TGTGCTAGCAGCCTAAAAAGAGCGGGGGGGGAGACCCAGTACTTC,CASSLKRAGGETQYF
TRBJ2-5,.,.,TRBV4-1,TGCGCCAGCAGCCAATACAGAGACCAAGAGACCCAGTACTTC,CASSQYRDQETQYF
TRBJ2-4,.,.,TRBV28,TGTGCCAGCAGTTTCACAAATCTAGCCAAAAACATTCAGTACTTC,CASSFTNLAKNIQYF
TRBJ2-1,.,.,TRBV15,TGTGCCACCAGCAAATTCCGGGACATTTACAATGAGCAGTTCTTC,CATSKFRDIYNEQFF
TRBJ1-2,.,.,TRBV12-3/TRBV12-4,TGTGCCAGCAGTTTATTGTCTACGGACAATGGCTACACCTTC,CASSLLSTDNGYTF
TRBJ2-1,.,.,TRBV25-1,TGTGCCAGCAGTGAAGGTCGGTCCTACAATGAGCAGTTCTTC,CASSEGRSYNEQFF
TRBJ2-7,.,TRBD2,TRBV11-3,TGTGCCAGCAGCTTAGATGTTGAACTAGCGGTCGAGCAGTACTTC,CASSLDVELAVEQYF
TRBJ2-5,.,TRBD2,TRBV13,TGTGCCAGCAGCTTAGGGCTAGCGGGGGGGGACCCCCAAGAGACCCAGTACTTC,CASSLGLAGGDPQETQYF
TRBJ2-3,.,TRBD2,TRBV7-2,TGTGCCAGCAGCTTCCTGGGGAGTAGCGGGGGGACAACCCTTACGCAGTATTTT,CASSFLGSSGGTTLTQYF
TRBJ1-2,.,.,TRBV15,TGTGCCACCAGCGGACGGGGCTATGGCTACACCTTC,CATSGRGYGYTF
TRBJ2-5,.,TRBD2,TRBV4-1,TGCGCCAGCAGCCTTCAAGGGACTAGCGGGATCCAAGAGACCCAGTACTTC,CASSLQGTSGIQETQYF
TRBJ2-1,few,TRBD2,TRBV20-1,TGCAGTGCTAGGGGATTACTAGCGGGGGATTCATACATATACAATGAGCAGTTCTTC,CSARGLLAGDSYIYNEQFF
TRBJ2-1,.,TRBD2,TRBV25-1,TGTGCCAGTAGTGAGTCCGGGGCGGGGGTCGTTAATGAGCAGTTCTTC,CASSESGAGVVNEQFF
TRBJ1-4,.,TRBD1,TRBV12-3/TRBV12-4,TGTGCCAGCAGTTTAGAGACAGGGGGCGCCTTATCAGGAAAACTGTTTTTT,CASSLETGGALSGKLFF
TRBJ2-3,.,TRBD2,TRBV3-1,TGTGCCAGCAGCCAAGATCCAGCGGGGGGTACACAACATACGCAGTATTTT,CASSQDPAGGTQHTQYF
TRBJ1-1,.,.,TRBV4-3,TGCGCCAGCAGCCAAGATTCAGGAGGGGCTGTTGACTCTGAAGCTTTCTTT,CASSQDSGGAVDSEAFF
TRBJ2-1,.,.,TRBV20-1,TGCAGTGGACACCGGGACACCACCTACAATGAGCAGTTCTTC,CSGHRDTTYNEQFF
TRBJ2-1,.,TRBD1,TRBV6-2/TRBV6-3,TGTGCCACCCGGACAGGGGACAATGAGCAGTTCTTC,CATRTGDNEQFF
TRBJ2-5,.,TRBD2,TRBV29-1,TGCAGCGTTGAGCCGGGACTAGCGGGTGGGGTTTCGGAGACCCAGTACTTC,CSVEPGLAGGVSETQYF
TRBJ2-1,.,.,TRBV6-5,TGTGCCAGCAGGCAAACAGGGGCCCCTGGGAGGGAGCAGTTCTTC,CASRQTGAPGREQFF
TRBJ2-1,.,TRBD2,TRBV7-2,TGTGCCAGCAGCTTAGACCGGGAGGGCCTCGGCAATGAGCAGTTCTTC,CASSLDREGLGNEQFF
TRBJ2-3,.,.,TRBV6-6,TGTGCCAGCAGCCCCAATAGGGGCGGGAGCACAGATACGCAGTATTTT,CASSPNRGGSTDTQYF
TRBJ2-5,.,.,TRBV20-1,TGCAGTGTATTGAGCGAGACCCAGTACTTC,CSVLSETQYF